This T cell receptor (beta chain) was recorded in a study of tissue T cells after allogeneic stem cell transplantation. At the level of the study: Adult allogeneic hematopoietic cell transplant recipients with steroid-refractory graft-versus-host disease were prospectively enrolled for research autopsy. Of the grafts for graft-versus-host disease patients, several were unmodified and three CD34-selected. All graft-versus-host disease patients had gastrointestinal involvement and received several lines of directed therapy.

TCRdb's table, derived via immunoSEQ multiplex PCR, lists solely in-frame clones and lacks some. The sample has around 24,000 clones, roughly 89% seen once. V was trimmed by 7 bases and J by 0 bases, leaving 12 bases between them. This CDR3 has 14 amino acids. Germline V lookup: CDR1 ENHRY, CDR2 SYGVKD. Source: blood, taken before transplantation. J is TRBJ1-2 and V is TRBV10-3; perhaps TRBD1 as D (6 bases). The TCR comes from a male donor older than 55 who later had graft-versus-host disease after an allogeneic stem cell transplant. Here the CDR3 DNA reads TGTGCCATCACACAGGGATTAACTAACTATGGCTACACCTTC. As protein: CAITQGLTNYGYTF.